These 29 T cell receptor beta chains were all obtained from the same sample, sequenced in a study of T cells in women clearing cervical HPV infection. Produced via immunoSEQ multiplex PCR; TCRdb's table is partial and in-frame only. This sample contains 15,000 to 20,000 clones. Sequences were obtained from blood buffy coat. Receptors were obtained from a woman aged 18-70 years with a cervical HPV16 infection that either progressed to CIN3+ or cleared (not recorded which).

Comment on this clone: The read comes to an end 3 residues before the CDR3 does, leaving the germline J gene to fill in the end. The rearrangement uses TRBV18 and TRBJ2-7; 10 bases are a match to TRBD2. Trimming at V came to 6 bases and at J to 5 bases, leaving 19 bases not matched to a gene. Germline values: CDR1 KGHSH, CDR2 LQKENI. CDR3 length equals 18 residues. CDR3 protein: CASSRQGRTSGGAHEQYF. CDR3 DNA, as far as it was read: TGTGCCAGCTCCAGACAGGGGCGGACTAGCGGTGGGGCCCACGAG.

CDR3 amino acids: CASSLQVDTQYF. CDR3 DNA (partial): TGTGCCAGCAGCTTACAGGTGGATACG. V and J are TRBV7-2 and TRBJ2-3; D not resolved. The read ends 3 residues before the CDR3 terminus; that terminus is restored from the germline J gene. The ends were cut back, 2 bases at V and 6 bases at J, with 6 bases in the middle. The length of the CDR3 is 12 residues. CDR1 and CDR2 from the germline V gene are SGHTA and FQGNSA.

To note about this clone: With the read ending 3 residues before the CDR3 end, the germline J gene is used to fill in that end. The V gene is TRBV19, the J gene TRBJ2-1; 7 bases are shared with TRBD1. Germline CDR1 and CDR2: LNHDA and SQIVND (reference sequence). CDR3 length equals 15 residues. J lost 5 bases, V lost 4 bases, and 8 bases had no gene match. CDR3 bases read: TGTGCCAGTAGTACCCGACAGGGCGGTAACAATGAG. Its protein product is CASSTRQGGNNE. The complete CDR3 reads CASSTRQGGNNEQFF.

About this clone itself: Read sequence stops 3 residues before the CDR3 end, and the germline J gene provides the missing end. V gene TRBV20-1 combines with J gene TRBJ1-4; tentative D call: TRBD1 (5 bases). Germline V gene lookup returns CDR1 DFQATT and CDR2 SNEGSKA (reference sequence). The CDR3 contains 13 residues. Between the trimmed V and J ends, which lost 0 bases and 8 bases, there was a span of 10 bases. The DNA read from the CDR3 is TGCAGTGCTAGAGACAGGGCCGAGGAAAAA. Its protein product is CSARDRAEEK. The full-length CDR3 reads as CSARDRAEEKLFF.

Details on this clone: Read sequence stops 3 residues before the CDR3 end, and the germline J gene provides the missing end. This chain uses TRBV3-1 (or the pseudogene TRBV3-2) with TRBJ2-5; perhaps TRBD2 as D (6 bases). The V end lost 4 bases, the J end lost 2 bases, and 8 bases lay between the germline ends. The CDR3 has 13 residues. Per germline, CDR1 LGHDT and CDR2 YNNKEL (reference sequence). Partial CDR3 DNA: TGTGCCAGCAGCCTCGGGACTCAAGAGACC. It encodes CASSLGTQET. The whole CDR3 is CASSLGTQETQYF.

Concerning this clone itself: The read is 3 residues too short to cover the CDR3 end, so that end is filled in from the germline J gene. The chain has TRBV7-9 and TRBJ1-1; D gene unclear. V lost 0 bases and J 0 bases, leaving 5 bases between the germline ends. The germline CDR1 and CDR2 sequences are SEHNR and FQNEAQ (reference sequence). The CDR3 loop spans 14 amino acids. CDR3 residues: CASSLAGLNTEAFF. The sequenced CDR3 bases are TGTGCCAGCAGCTTAGCAGGTTTGAACACTGAA. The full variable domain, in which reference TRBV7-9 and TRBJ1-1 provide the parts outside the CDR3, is DTGVSQNPRHKITKRGQNVTFRCDPISEHNRLYWYRQTLGQGPEFLTYFQNEAQLEKSRLLSDRFSAERPKGSFSTLEIQRTEQGDSAMYLCASSLAGLNTEAFFGQGTRLTVV.

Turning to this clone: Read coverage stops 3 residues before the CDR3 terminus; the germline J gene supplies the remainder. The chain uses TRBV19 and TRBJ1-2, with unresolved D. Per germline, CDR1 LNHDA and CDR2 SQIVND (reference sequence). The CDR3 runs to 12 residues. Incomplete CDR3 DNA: TGTGCCAGTAGTAGCCTCGTCAGTGAC. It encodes CASSSLVSD. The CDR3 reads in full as CASSSLVSDYTF.

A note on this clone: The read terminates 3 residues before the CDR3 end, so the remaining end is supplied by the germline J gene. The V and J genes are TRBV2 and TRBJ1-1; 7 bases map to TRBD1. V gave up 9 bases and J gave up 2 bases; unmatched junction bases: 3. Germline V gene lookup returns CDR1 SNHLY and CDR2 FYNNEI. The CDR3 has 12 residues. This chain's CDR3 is CASTGDNTEAFF. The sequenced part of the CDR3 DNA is TGTGCCAGTACAGGGGATAACACTGAA.

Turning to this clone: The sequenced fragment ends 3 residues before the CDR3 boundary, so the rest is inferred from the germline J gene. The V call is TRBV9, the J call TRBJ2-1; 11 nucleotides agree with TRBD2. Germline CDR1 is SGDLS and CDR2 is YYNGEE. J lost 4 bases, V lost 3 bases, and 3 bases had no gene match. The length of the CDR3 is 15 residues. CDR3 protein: CASSAGLAEYNEQFF. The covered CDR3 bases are TGTGCCAGCAGCGCGGGACTAGCGGAATACAATGAG.

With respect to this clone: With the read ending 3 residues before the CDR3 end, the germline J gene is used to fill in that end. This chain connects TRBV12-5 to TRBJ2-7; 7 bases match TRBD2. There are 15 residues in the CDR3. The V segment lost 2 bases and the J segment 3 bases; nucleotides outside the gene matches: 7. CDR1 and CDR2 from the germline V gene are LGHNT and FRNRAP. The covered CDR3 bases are TGTGCTAGTGGTTTGCCTAGCGGTTTAGTCTACGAG. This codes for CASGLPSGLVYE. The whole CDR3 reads CASGLPSGLVYEQYF.

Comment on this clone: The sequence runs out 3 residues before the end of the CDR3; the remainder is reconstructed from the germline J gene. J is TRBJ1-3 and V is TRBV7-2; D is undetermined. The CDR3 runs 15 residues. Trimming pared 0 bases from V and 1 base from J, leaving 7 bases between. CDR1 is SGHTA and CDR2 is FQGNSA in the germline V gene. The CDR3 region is CASSLAPGSGNTIYF. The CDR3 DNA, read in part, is TGTGCCAGCAGCTTAGCGCCCGGGTCTGGAAACACC.

The CDR3 sequence is CSVAGTGGTAFF. The CDR3 bases that were read are TGCAGCGTCGCCGGGACAGGGGGAACA. The J gene is TRBJ1-1, the V gene TRBV29-1; TRBD1 matches at 11 bases. Read sequence stops 3 residues before the CDR3 end, and the germline J gene provides the missing end. Per germline, CDR1 SQVTM and CDR2 ANQGSEA. The CDR3 has 12 residues.

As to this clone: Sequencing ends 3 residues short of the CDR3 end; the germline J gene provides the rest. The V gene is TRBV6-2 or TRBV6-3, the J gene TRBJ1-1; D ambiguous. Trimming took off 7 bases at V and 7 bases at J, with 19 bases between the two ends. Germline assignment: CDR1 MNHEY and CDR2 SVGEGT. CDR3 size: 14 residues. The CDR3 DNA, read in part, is TGTGCCAGCACGTCAAACAGCCGTCGAAATGAA. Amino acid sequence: CASTSNSRRNE. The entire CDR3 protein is CASTSNSRRNEAFF.

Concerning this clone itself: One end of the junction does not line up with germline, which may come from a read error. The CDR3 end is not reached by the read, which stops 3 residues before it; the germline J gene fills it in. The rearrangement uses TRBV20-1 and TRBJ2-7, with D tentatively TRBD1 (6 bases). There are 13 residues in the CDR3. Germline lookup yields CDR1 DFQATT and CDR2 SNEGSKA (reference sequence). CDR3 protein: CNARGTGNYEQYF. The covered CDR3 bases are TGCAATGCTAGAGGAACAGGGAACTACGAG.

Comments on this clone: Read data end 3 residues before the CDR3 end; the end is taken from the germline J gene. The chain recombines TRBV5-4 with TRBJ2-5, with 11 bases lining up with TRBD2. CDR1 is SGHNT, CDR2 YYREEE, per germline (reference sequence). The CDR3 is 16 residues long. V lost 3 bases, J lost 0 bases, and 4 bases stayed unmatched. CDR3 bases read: TGTGCCAGCAGCTCAGGGACTAGCGGAAACCAAGAGACC. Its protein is CASSSGTSGNQET. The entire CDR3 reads CASSSGTSGNQETQYF.

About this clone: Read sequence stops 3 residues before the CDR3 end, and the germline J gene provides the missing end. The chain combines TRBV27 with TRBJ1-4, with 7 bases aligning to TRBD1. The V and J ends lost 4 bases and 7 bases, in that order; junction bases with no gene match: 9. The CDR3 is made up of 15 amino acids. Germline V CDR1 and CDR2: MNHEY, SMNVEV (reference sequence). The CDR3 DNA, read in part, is TGTGCCAGCAGTTCTCGACAGGGAGGGAGTGAAAAA. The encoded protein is CASSSRQGGSEK. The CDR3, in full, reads CASSSRQGGSEKLFF. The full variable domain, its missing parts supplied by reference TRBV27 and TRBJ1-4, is EAQVTQNPRYLITVTGKKLTVTCSQNMNHEYMSWYRQDPGLGLRQIYYSMNVEVTDKGDVPEGYKVSRKEKRNFPLILESPSPNQTSLYFCASSSRQGGSEKLFFGSGTQLSVL.

The CDR3 sequence is CASSKQETYEQYF. The DNA read from the CDR3 is TGTGCCAGCAGTAAACAGGAAACCTACGAG. The chain couples TRBV12-3 or TRBV12-4 to TRBJ2-7, with D maybe TRBD1 (5 bases). The sequenced fragment ends 3 residues before the CDR3 boundary, so the rest is inferred from the germline J gene. The CDR3 contains 13 residues. Trimming cost V 5 bases and J 2 bases, with 10 bases left between them.

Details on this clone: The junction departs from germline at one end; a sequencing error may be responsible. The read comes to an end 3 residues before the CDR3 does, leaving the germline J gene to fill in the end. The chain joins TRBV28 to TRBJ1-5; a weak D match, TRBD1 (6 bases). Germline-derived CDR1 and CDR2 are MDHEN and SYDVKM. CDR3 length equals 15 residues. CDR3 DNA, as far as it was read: TGTACCAGCCTTCAGAGGGGGTTTAACAATCAGCCC. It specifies CTSLQRGFNNQP. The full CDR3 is CTSLQRGFNNQPQHF.

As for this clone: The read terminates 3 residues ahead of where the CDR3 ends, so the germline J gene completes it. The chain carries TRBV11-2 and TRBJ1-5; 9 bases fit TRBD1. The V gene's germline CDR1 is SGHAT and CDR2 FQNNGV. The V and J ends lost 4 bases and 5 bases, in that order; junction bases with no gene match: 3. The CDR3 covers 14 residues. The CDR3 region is CASSSTGGHQPQHF. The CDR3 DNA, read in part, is TGTGCCAGCAGCTCTACAGGGGGCCATCAGCCC. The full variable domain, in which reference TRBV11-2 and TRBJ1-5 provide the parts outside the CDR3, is EAGVAQSPRYKIIEKRQSVAFWCNPISGHATLYWYQQILGQGPKLLIQFQNNGVVDDSQLPKDRFSAERLKGVDSTLKIQPAKLEDSAVYLCASSSTGGHQPQHFGDGTRLSIL.

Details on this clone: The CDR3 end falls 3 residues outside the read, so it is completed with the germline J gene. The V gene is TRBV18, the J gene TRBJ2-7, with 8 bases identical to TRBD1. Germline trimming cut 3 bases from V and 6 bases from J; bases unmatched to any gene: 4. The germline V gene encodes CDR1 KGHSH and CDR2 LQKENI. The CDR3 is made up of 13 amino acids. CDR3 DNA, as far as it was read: TGTGCCAGCTCACCGACGGACAGGGTCGAG. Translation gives CASSPTDRVE. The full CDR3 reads CASSPTDRVEQYF.

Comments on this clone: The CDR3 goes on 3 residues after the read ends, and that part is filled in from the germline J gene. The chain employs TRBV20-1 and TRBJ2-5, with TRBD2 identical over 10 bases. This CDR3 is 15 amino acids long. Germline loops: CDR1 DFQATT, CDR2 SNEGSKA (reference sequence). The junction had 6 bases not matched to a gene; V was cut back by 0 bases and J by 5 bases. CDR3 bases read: TGCAGTGCTAGAGAAACTAGCGGGACTTGGGAGACC. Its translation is CSARETSGTWET. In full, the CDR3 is CSARETSGTWETQYF.

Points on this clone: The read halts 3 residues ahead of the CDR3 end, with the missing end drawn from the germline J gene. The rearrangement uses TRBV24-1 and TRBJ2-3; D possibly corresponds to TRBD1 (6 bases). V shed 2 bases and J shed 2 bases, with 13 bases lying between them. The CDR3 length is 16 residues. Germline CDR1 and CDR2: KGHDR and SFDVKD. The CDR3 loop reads CATSDSLGTLTDTQYF. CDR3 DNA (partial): TGTGCCACCAGTGATTCTCTAGGGACACTCACAGATACG.

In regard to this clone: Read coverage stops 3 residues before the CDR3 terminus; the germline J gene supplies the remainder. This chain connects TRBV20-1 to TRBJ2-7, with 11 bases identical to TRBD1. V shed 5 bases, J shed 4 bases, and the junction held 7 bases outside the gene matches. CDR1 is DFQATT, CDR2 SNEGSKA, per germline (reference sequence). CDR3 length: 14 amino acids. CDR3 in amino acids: CSASGTGGFYEQYF. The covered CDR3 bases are TGCAGTGCTTCCGGGACAGGGGGATTTTACGAG.

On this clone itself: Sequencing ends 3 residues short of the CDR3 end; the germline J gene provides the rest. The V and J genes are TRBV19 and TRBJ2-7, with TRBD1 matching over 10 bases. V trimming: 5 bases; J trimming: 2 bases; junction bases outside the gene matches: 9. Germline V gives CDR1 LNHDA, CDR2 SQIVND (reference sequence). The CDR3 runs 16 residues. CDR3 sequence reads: CASSPLGQGGAYEQYF. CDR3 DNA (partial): TGTGCCAGTAGTCCTCTTGGACAGGGGGGTGCCTACGAG.

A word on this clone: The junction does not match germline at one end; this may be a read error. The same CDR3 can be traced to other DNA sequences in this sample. CDR3: CSARGLAGGIKTLSTDTQYF. Partial CDR3 DNA: TGCAGTGCTAGGGGACTAGCGGGAGGAATCAAGACGCTTAGCACGGATACG. The chain joins TRBV20-1 to TRBJ2-3, with 15 nucleotides matching TRBD2. The read stops 3 residues short of the end of the CDR3; the missing end is completed from the germline J gene. This CDR3 is built from 20 residues. Per germline, CDR1 DFQATT and CDR2 SNEGSKA (reference sequence).

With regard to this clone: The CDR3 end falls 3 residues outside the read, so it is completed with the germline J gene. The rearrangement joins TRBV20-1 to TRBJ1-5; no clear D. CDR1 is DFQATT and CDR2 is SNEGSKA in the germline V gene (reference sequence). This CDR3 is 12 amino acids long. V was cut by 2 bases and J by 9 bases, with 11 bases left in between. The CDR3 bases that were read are TGCAGTGCTAGACTCCTCTCGGGGCCC. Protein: CSARLLSGP. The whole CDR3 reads CSARLLSGPQHF.

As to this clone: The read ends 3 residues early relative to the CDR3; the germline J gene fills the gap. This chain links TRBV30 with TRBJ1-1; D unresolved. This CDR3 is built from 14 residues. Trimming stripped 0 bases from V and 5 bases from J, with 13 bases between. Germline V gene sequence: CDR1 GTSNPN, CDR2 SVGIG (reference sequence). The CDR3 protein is CAWSVGREGTEAFF. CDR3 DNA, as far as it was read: TGTGCCTGGAGTGTCGGCAGAGAAGGGACTGAA.

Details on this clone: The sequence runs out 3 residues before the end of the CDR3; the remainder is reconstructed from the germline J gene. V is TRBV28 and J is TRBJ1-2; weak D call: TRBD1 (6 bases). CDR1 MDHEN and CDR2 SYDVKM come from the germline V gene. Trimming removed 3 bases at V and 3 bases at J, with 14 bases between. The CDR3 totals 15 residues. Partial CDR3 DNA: TGTGCCAGCAGTTTTGGGCGGGGGCAACACTATGGC. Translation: CASSFGRGQHYG. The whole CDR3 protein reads CASSFGRGQHYGYTF.

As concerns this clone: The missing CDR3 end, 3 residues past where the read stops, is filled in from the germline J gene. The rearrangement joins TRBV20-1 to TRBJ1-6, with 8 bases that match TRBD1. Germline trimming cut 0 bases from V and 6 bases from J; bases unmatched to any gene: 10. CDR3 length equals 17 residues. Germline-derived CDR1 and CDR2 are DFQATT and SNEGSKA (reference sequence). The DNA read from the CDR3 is TGCAGTGCTAGAGATTTTGGTGACAGGGGTAGTAATTCACCC. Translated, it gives CSARDFGDRGSNSP. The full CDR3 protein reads CSARDFGDRGSNSPLHF.